This T cell receptor (beta chain) was captured in a study of response to subunit inactivated influenza vaccine. General observations from the study: A suggestion made by the authors is that each seasonal influenza vaccination recruits few new T cells.

TCRdb used MiXCR to reprocess the RT-PCR reads, holding one entry per CDR3 protein. The table shows 300,000 to 350,000 distinct CDR3 sequences, with approximately 21% occurring only once. Germline assignment: CDR1 SGHDT and CDR2 YYEEEE. There are 16 residues in the CDR3. Trimming left V 3 bases short and J 2 bases short, with 14 bases between. Comment on this clonotype: Its antigen is unknown.

This sequence originates from a man between 50 and 70 years old who received an inactivated influenza vaccine. V is TRBV5-6 and J is TRBJ2-2, with D hard to call. Source: PBMCs from blood, taken 21 months after vaccination. The CDR3 sequence: CASSSGWQTNTGELFF. CDR3 DNA: TGTGCCAGCAGCTCGGGTTGGCAGACTAACACCGGGGAGCTGTTTTTT.